This T cell receptor (beta chain) was sequenced in a study of T cell responses to AZD1222 COVID-19 vaccine. Study information: The study pooled second doses at about 4 or about 12 weeks. Study outcomes and limitations: Vaccine-related CD4 TCRs covered spike, predominating at 160-218 and 743-854. Reports say nearly half of spike-specific TCRs go after unmutated variant regions.

As regards this clone: Its antigen is still unknown.

The V end lost 5 bases, the J end lost 3 bases, and 19 bases lay between the germline ends. The germline CDR1 and CDR2 sequences are SGHTA and FQGNSA. This CDR3 region has 16 residues. The repertoire was sequenced with immunoSEQ multiplex PCR; TCRdb's copy has only in-frame clones and lacks some. The sample records roughly 99,000 clones, approximately 86% being singletons. V is TRBV7-2 and J is TRBJ1-2; D perhaps matches TRBD1 (5 bases). The TCR was taken from an adult in good health. The specimen comprised peripheral blood, sampled on day 0 of AZD1222 vaccination. CDR3: CASSHYGGTPDYGYTF. The CDR3 coding sequence is TGTGCCAGCAGCCACTACGGGGGGACGCCCGACTATGGCTACACCTTC.